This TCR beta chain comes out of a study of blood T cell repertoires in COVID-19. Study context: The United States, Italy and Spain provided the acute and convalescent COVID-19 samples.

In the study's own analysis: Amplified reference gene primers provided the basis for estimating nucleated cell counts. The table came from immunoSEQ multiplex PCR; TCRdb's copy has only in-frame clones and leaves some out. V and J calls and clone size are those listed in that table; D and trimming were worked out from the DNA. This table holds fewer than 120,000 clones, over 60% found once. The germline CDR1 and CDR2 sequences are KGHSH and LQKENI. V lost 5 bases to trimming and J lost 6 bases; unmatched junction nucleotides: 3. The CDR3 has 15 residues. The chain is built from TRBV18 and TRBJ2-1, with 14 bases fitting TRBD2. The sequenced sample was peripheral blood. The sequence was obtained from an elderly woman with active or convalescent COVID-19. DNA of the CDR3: TGTGCCAGCTCAGCGACTAGCGGGAGGGTCAATGAGCAGTTCTTC. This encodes CASSATSGRVNEQFF.